Only one count was recorded for the clone carrying this TCR beta chain. Its antigen is as yet unknown. Produced via immunoSEQ multiplex PCR; TCRdb's table is partial and in-frame only. The table shows around 720,000 clones, with 55% to 85% occurring only once. These data are taken from a study of shared clonotypes between healthy human individuals. Overall study context: Each donor had three CD4 naive, three CD4 memory, two CD8 naive and one CD8 memory plate.

Study-wide points: Clonotype sharing among donors was expected to depend on sequencing depth. Among a few donors, about 4.6% of naive CD4 clonotypes were found in common.

V lost 3 bases and J 6 bases, leaving 12 bases between the germline ends. CDR1 MNHEY and CDR2 SMNVEV come from the germline V gene (reference sequence). This CDR3 has 13 residues. The chain couples TRBV27 to TRBJ2-7; TRBD2 might be the D (6 bases). The sequencing sample was made of memory CD4+ T cells sorted from blood. Subset given: CD45RA-negative fraction. This TCR derives from a woman in her 30s in good health. The CDR3 nucleotides are TGTGCCAGCAGTTTGAGGGGACTGCCCGAGCAGTACTTC. Protein sequence: CASSLRGLPEQYF.